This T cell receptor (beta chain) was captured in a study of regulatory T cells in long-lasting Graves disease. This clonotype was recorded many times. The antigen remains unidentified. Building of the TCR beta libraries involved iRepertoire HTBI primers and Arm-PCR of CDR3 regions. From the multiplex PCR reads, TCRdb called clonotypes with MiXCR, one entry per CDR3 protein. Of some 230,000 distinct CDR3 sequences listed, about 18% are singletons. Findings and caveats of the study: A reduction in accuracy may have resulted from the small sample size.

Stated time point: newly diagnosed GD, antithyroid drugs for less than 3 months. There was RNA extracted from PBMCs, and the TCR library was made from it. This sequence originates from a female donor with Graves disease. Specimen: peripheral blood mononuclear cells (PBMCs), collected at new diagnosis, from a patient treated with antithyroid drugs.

CDR3 nucleotides: TGTGCCAGCAGCATGGGACAGCCACGGACTAATTCACCCCTCCACTTT. It is translated as CASSMGQPRTNSPLHF. The chain uses TRBV6-1 and TRBJ1-6; TRBD1 agrees at 7 bases. The V and J ends lost 6 bases and 6 bases, in that order; junction bases with no gene match: 11. The germline gives CDR1 MNHNS, CDR2 SASEGT. The CDR3 is 16 residues long.